The 14 T cell receptor beta chains below come from one sample, sequenced in a study of radiotherapy plus CTLA-4 blockade in lung cancer. Measured with immunoSEQ multiplex PCR; TCRdb has only the in-frame clones, and not every one. Here the sample spans about 94,000 clones, roughly 80% being singletons. The starting material was peripheral blood, obtained from a patient treated with radiotherapy plus ipilimumab. Every receptor here comes from a human donor with non-small cell lung cancer that progressed on radiotherapy plus ipilimumab.

The gene calls are TRBV7-9 and TRBJ1-4; TRBD1 matches 7 bases. The trim removed 5 bases at V and 4 bases at J, leaving 4 bases unmatched. The CDR3 spans 14 residues. Germline CDR1 SEHNR, CDR2 FQNEAQ (reference sequence). The CDR3 nucleotides are TGTGCCAGCAGCGGCGGGACAGATAATGAAAAACTGTTTTTT. Amino acids: CASSGGTDNEKLFF.

The chain carries TRBV5-4 and TRBJ2-2; 9 nucleotides match TRBD1. V dropped 4 bases and J dropped 6; count of bases not matched to a gene: 10. Germline assignment: CDR1 SGHNT and CDR2 YYREEE (reference sequence). The CDR3 loop spans 16 amino acids. CDR3: CASSNPGTGSAGELFF. In nucleotides, the CDR3 is TGTGCCAGCAGCAACCCCGGGACAGGGTCGGCCGGGGAGCTGTTTTTT.

This clone was seen a few times. The genes are TRBV27 and TRBJ2-1, with 9 positions matching TRBD1. This CDR3 comprises 14 residues. Unmatched junction bases numbered 6, after V lost 8 bases and J lost 4 bases. The V gene's germline CDR1 is MNHEY and CDR2 SMNVEV (reference sequence). The CDR3 sequence is CASWGQGTYNEQFF. The CDR3 region has the DNA TGTGCCAGCTGGGGACAGGGAACTTACAATGAGCAGTTCTTC.

This clone was counted once. This chain joins TRBV28 and TRBJ2-1; 10 bases line up with TRBD1. The V segment lost 3 bases and the J segment 7 bases; nucleotides outside the gene matches: 6. The CDR3 contains 15 residues. Germline V gene lookup returns CDR1 MDHEN and CDR2 SYDVKM. The CDR3 here is CASSLGTGVWNEQFF. The DNA for the CDR3 is TGTGCCAGCAGTTTGGGGACAGGGGTTTGGAATGAGCAGTTCTTC.

The rearrangement uses TRBV6-5 and TRBJ1-5; D is possibly TRBD1 (6 bases). Germline CDR1 and CDR2: MNHEY and SVGAGI. The CDR3 contains 16 residues. With 4 bases removed from V and 1 base from J, the gap between germline ends came to 14 bases. The CDR3 DNA sequence: TGTGCCAGCAGTTCACAGGGTTCTGCAAGCAATCAGCCCCAGCATTTT. It yields the protein CASSSQGSASNQPQHF.

This clone was found once. This chain joins TRBV5-8 and TRBJ1-2; 7 positions agree with TRBD1. CDR1 is SGHTS and CDR2 is YDEGEE in the germline V gene. The CDR3 is 14 residues long. Trimming at V came to 0 bases and at J to 4 bases, leaving 3 bases not matched to a gene. The CDR3 loop reads CASSLGDRGYGYTF. DNA for the CDR3: TGTGCCAGCAGCTTGGGGGACAGAGGCTATGGCTACACCTTC.

In the case of this clone: Other DNA sequences in this specimen translate into the identical CDR3. The chain recombines TRBV6-5 with TRBJ2-7, with D perhaps being TRBD1 or TRBD2 (5 bases each). The V end was cut by 5 bases, the J end by 3 bases, with 14 bases between. The CDR3 contains 14 residues. The V gene's germline CDR1 is MNHEY and CDR2 SVGAGI. This CDR3 reads CASSTSGTVYEQYV. The CDR3 nucleotides are TGTGCCAGCAGTACTTCCGGGACGGTCTACGAGCAGTACGTC.

The chain has TRBV7-8 and TRBJ1-1; D not resolved. The germline V gene encodes CDR1 SGHVS and CDR2 FQNEAQ. V shed 5 bases and J shed 4 bases, with 11 bases lying between them. The CDR3 is 13 amino acids. The CDR3 is CASSLPGPTEAFF. In DNA, the CDR3 is TGTGCCAGCAGCCTCCCGGGTCCCACTGAAGCTTTCTTT.

The genes are TRBV5-1 and TRBJ2-7; TRBD2 matches at 7 bases. This CDR3 is built from 18 residues. Trimming removed 1 base from V and 3 bases from J; junction bases left unmatched: 16. Germline CDR1 and CDR2: SGHRS and YFSETQ. The CDR3 bases are TGCGCCAGCAGCTTGAGGATACCCCTAGCGGACAACAACTACGAGCAGTACTTC. It yields the protein CASSLRIPLADNNYEQYF.

This rearrangement joins TRBV6-6 to TRBJ2-5, with D perhaps matching TRBD1 (5 bases). From germline, CDR1 is MNHNY and CDR2 SVGAGI (reference sequence). The CDR3 loop spans 16 amino acids. Trimming removed 2 bases at V and 4 bases at J, with 17 bases between. Here the CDR3 DNA reads TGTGCCAGCAGTTACGGGGCAGGGAAACACGGAGAGACCCAGTACTTC. It is translated as CASSYGAGKHGETQYF.

The genes are TRBV5-1 and TRBJ1-4, with 7 nucleotides matching TRBD1. CDR1 and CDR2 from the germline V gene are SGHRS and YFSETQ. J lost 5 bases, V lost 0 bases, and 4 bases had no gene match. This CDR3 has 15 residues. DNA of the CDR3: TGCGCCAGCAGCTTGGGGGACAGCCCAAATGAAAAACTGTTTTTT. It is translated as CASSLGDSPNEKLFF.

This clone was detected only once. The V and J genes are TRBV10-2 and TRBJ2-7; 12 bases map to TRBD2. CDR3 length: 15 amino acids. Looked up from germline, CDR1 is WSHSY and CDR2 is SAAADI. V lost 10 bases and J lost 6; bases outside the gene matches: 13. In DNA, the CDR3 is TGCGCCACCCTCGATCTAGCGGGAGGGCCTGGCGAGCAGTACTTC. Protein sequence: CATLDLAGGPGEQYF.

Comment on this clone: One end of the junction varies from germline; a read error may be responsible. In nucleotides, the CDR3 is TGTGCCAGCAGCGTAAAACCTCTACTTGAGGGGATGGGGCACTTT. Residues: CASSVKPLLEGMGHF. This chain uses TRBV9 with TRBJ1-1, with D perhaps TRBD1 (5 bases). The germline V gene encodes CDR1 SGDLS and CDR2 YYNGEE. This CDR3 region has 15 residues.

This clone was recorded once. This chain uses TRBV25-1 with TRBJ1-5; TRBD1 matches at 8 bases. This CDR3 is 14 amino acids long. The V gene's germline CDR1 is MGHDK and CDR2 SYGVNS. With 7 bases clipped from V and 2 bases from J, the junction kept 4 bases outside the gene matches. The DNA for the CDR3 is TGTGCCAGCAAAGGACAGGGAGGCAATCAGCCCCAGCATTTT. As protein: CASKGQGGNQPQHF.